The next 22 T cell receptor beta chains were all read from a single sample in a study of shared clonotypes between healthy human individuals (TCRdb year 2020). Library preparation employed the immunoSEQ multiplex PCR assay. TCRdb retrieved this table from immuneACCESS and kept in-frame rearrangements only. Not all clones are present; in checked studies, unresolved V genes account for under half, and no reason is known for the remainder. The sample records 2 million to 2.5 million clones, 85% to 95% of which are singletons. Clones ranked in the top ten supply approximately 0.39% of the sample. The sequenced material came from naive CD4+ T cells from PBMCs. This specimen's cell subset or site label, interpreted: CD45RA+ positively selected. All receptors come from a man between 18 and 29 years old in good health. Some clones in this sample may be carry-over from other donors' samples.

The rearrangement joins TRBV21-1 to TRBJ2-1; TRBD1 reflects the table's D call only, with no check against the DNA. TRBV21-1 is classified as a pseudogene. This CDR3 is 16 amino acids long. The CDR3 reads CASSTTGKQGNNEQFF. As DNA, the CDR3 is TGTGCCAGCAGCACAACAGGAAAACAAGGAAACAATGAGCAGTTCTTC.

V gene TRBV5-1 combines with J gene TRBJ2-3, with D unresolved. This CDR3 is 13 amino acids long. The germline V gene encodes CDR1 SGHRS and CDR2 YFSETQ. Trimming pared 4 bases from V and 4 bases from J, leaving 10 bases between. CDR3 DNA sequence: TGCGCCAGCAGCCCTCTTCAAGCAGATACGCAGTATTTT. It specifies CASSPLQADTQYF.

The CDR3 bases are TGTGCCAGCAGTTGGGGACTAGCGGGAGTATGGACCCAGTACTTC. Protein sequence: CASSWGLAGVWTQYF. The rearrangement links TRBV11-2 to TRBJ2-5; 14 bases match TRBD2. Germline loops: CDR1 SGHAT, CDR2 FQNNGV. CDR3 length: 15 amino acids. V lost 6 bases, J lost 7 bases, and 7 bases stayed unmatched.

This clone was observed once. This chain links TRBV7-9 with TRBJ2-7; unclear D gene. The germline CDR1 and CDR2 sequences are SEHNR and FQNEAQ (reference sequence). Trimming took 3 bases from V and 5 from J, leaving 11 bases between them. CDR3 length: 13 residues. CDR3 protein: CASSFQGPNEQYF. CDR3 coding DNA: TGTGCCAGCAGCTTTCAAGGCCCCAACGAGCAGTACTTC.

The V gene is TRBV28, the J gene TRBJ2-1; tentatively, D is TRBD2 (6 bases). CDR3 length: 14 amino acids. Looked up from germline, CDR1 is MDHEN and CDR2 is SYDVKM. V was clipped by 2 bases and J by 7 bases, with 12 bases between them. CDR3 loop: CASSLVAGRNEQFF. In nucleotides, the CDR3 is TGTGCCAGCAGTTTAGTGGCAGGGAGGAATGAGCAGTTCTTC. The full variable domain, completed using reference TRBV28 and TRBJ2-1, is DVKVTQSSRYLVKRTGEKVFLECVQDMDHENMFWYRQDPGLGLRLIYFSYDVKMKEKGDIPEGYSVSREKKERFSLILESASTNQTSMYLCASSLVAGRNEQFFGPGTRLTVL.

The rearrangement links TRBV25-1 to TRBJ2-1; D gene uncertain. V was trimmed by 6 bases and J by 6 bases, leaving 12 bases between them. The CDR3 length is 13 residues. Germline values: CDR1 MGHDK, CDR2 SYGVNS. The CDR3 DNA reads TGTGCCAGCAGGCACCTTTCGGGCAATGAGCAGTTCTTC. This encodes CASRHLSGNEQFF.

The chain uses TRBV6-1 and TRBJ2-2; D may be TRBD1 (5 bases). The CDR3 has 15 amino acids. V lost 3 bases and J 6 bases, leaving 14 bases between the germline ends. Germline CDR1 and CDR2: MNHNS and SASEGT. For the CDR3, the DNA is TGTGCCAGCAGTGAGTGGCAGGGCGGCCCCGGGGAGCTGTTTTTT. Its protein product is CASSEWQGGPGELFF.

The rearrangement joins TRBV14 to TRBJ2-7, with D unresolved. This CDR3 is built from 14 residues. The V and J ends lost 1 base and 5 bases respectively, with 12 bases between them. Germline CDR1 is SGHDN and CDR2 is FVKESK. CDR3 DNA sequence: TGTGCCAGCAGCCAAGGGTGGCACCCCAACGAGCAGTACTTC. Residues: CASSQGWHPNEQYF.

The chain is built from TRBV5-4 and TRBJ2-2, with D possibly TRBD1 on 6 matching bases. The CDR3 consists of 16 residues. The ends were cut back, 0 bases at V and 6 bases at J, with 15 bases in the middle. The germline gives CDR1 SGHNT, CDR2 YYREEE (reference sequence). DNA of the CDR3: TGTGCCAGCAGCTTGGACAGGGTACGTGGTTCCGGGGAGCTGTTTTTT. This encodes CASSLDRVRGSGELFF. Filled out from reference TRBV5-4 and TRBJ2-2, the complete variable domain reads ETGVTQSPTHLIKTRGQQVTLRCSSQSGHNTVSWYQQALGQGPQFIFQYYREEENGRGNFPPRFSGLQFPNYSSELNVNALELDDSALYLCASSLDRVRGSGELFFGEGSRLTVL.

This clone was observed once. The same CDR3 is also encoded by other DNA sequences in this sample. The J gene is TRBJ2-7, the V gene TRBV6-1; D is unresolved. Germline loops: CDR1 MNHNS, CDR2 SASEGT. This CDR3 spans 14 amino acids. Trimming stripped 1 base from V and 0 bases from J, with 7 bases between. The DNA of the CDR3 is TGTGCCAGCAGTGAAGGGCCAAGCTCCTACGAGCAGTACTTC. Protein product: CASSEGPSSYEQYF.

The CDR3 DNA reads TGTGCCAGCAGTTTAGGGGGGAGTGTGAGTGAAAAACTGTTTTTT. Protein sequence: CASSLGGSVSEKLFF. V is TRBV28 and J is TRBJ1-4; the D gene is possibly TRBD1 (5 bases). CDR3 length equals 15 residues. V lost 2 bases and J 7 bases, leaving 14 bases between the germline ends. Per germline, CDR1 MDHEN and CDR2 SYDVKM.

The CDR3 sequence: CASSFRTSALSYNEQFF. CDR3 sequence (DNA): TGTGCCAGCAGTTTTCGGACTAGCGCCCTCTCCTACAATGAGCAGTTCTTC. The chain uses TRBV27 and TRBJ2-1; 9 bases align to TRBD2. This CDR3 is built from 17 residues. Germline V gives CDR1 MNHEY, CDR2 SMNVEV (reference sequence). J lost 0 bases, V lost 3 bases, and 6 bases had no gene match.

The rearrangement uses TRBV27 and TRBJ1-3; the D gene is possibly TRBD1 (5 bases). Trimming removed 2 bases at V and 4 bases at J, with 9 bases between. This CDR3 is built from 14 residues. Germline CDR1 and CDR2: MNHEY and SMNVEV (reference sequence). The CDR3 DNA is TGTGCCAGCAGTTTACATGGGGCAGGAAACACCATATATTTT. The encoded protein is CASSLHGAGNTIYF.

This clone has only one observation. The genes are TRBV2 and TRBJ2-1, with TRBD2 identical over 8 bases. This CDR3 spans 14 amino acids. Germline V gene data show CDR1 as SNHLY and CDR2 as FYNNEI. Trimming cost V 10 bases and J 2 bases; bases outside gene matches: 7. The CDR3 loop is CATTTSETYNEQFF. In DNA form, the CDR3 reads TGTGCCACTACGACTAGCGAAACCTACAATGAGCAGTTCTTC.

The rearrangement joins TRBV6-1 to TRBJ1-2; D gene uncertain. The CDR3 contains 14 residues. Trimming pared 0 bases from V and 2 bases from J, leaving 7 bases between. CDR1 MNHNS and CDR2 SASEGT come from the germline V gene. The CDR3 here is CASSEALRNYGYTF. CDR3 DNA: TGTGCCAGCAGTGAAGCGCTTCGGAACTATGGCTACACCTTC.

In regard to this clone: Other DNA sequences in this specimen translate into the identical CDR3. The chain uses TRBV5-1 and TRBJ2-3; D not certain. With 0 bases removed from V and 1 base from J, the gap between germline ends came to 9 bases. Germline V gives CDR1 SGHRS, CDR2 YFSETQ. This CDR3 is built from 15 residues. CDR3 in DNA: TGCGCCAGCAGCTTGGTTGGCGGACGCACAGATACGCAGTATTTT. Its protein product is CASSLVGGRTDTQYF. The full variable domain, rest sourced from reference TRBV5-1 and TRBJ2-3, is KAGVTQTPRYLIKTRGQQVTLSCSPISGHRSVSWYQQTPGQGLQFLFEYFSETQRNKGNFPGRFSGRQFSNSRSEMNVSTLELGDSALYLCASSLVGGRTDTQYFGPGTRLTVL.

The gene calls are TRBV7-2 and TRBJ1-5; D unclear. V lost 3 bases and J 0 bases, leaving 18 bases between the germline ends. Germline V gene sequence: CDR1 SGHTA, CDR2 FQGNSA. The CDR3 extends over 18 amino acids. CDR3 DNA: TGTGCCAGCAGCTTTGGGGTAAGCGGCGCCTATAGCAATCAGCCCCAGCATTTT. This codes for CASSFGVSGAYSNQPQHF.

The chain couples TRBV18 to TRBJ2-3; D possibly matches TRBD1 or TRBD2 (6 bases each). V lost 2 bases and J lost 0, with 12 bases in between. Germline lookup yields CDR1 KGHSH and CDR2 LQKENI. This CDR3 has 16 amino acids. The CDR3 is CASSPAQGRSTDTQYF. As DNA, the CDR3 is TGTGCCAGCTCACCAGCCCAGGGGAGGAGCACAGATACGCAGTATTTT.

The V call is TRBV7-9, the J call TRBJ1-3; D call uncertain. V was cut by 0 bases and J by 0 bases, with 9 bases left in between. Germline V gene lookup returns CDR1 SEHNR and CDR2 FQNEAQ (reference sequence). The CDR3 runs 16 residues. The CDR3 loop is CASSLALGNSGNTIYF. The CDR3 DNA is TGTGCCAGCAGCTTAGCATTGGGTAACTCTGGAAACACCATATATTTT.

Comment on this clone: This CDR3 is also generated by other DNA sequences in the sample. The chain uses TRBV4-3 and TRBJ1-2; tentatively, D is TRBD1 (5 bases). Germline V gene lookup returns CDR1 LGHNA and CDR2 YSLEER. The CDR3 sequence is 13 residues long. V lost 0 bases to trimming and J lost 4 bases, with 6 bases between them. The CDR3 DNA reads TGCGCCAGCAGCCAAGATAGGGGCTATGGCTACACCTTC. Translated, it gives CASSQDRGYGYTF.

The chain links TRBV6-6 to TRBJ2-2; 8 bases map to TRBD1. Germline V gene sequence: CDR1 MNHNY, CDR2 SVGAGI (reference sequence). Trimming at V came to 5 bases and at J to 6 bases, leaving 8 bases not matched to a gene. The CDR3 sequence is 15 residues long. The CDR3 here is CASSPPAGGPGELFF. The CDR3 nucleotides are TGTGCCAGCAGTCCCCCGGCAGGGGGCCCCGGGGAGCTGTTTTTT.

The J gene is TRBJ2-7, the V gene TRBV5-1; D might be TRBD2 (6 bases). CDR1 and CDR2 from the germline V gene are SGHRS and YFSETQ. The CDR3 runs 14 residues. V was pared by 5 bases and J by 4 bases, with 16 bases between. CDR3 nucleotide sequence: TGCGCCAGCAGAAAGGACTACAGCGAATACGAGCAGTACTTC. Translated: CASRKDYSEYEQYF.